This T cell receptor beta chain was profiled in a study of metastatic and nonmetastatic thyroid tumors. This clone occurred many times. What it binds is unknown. Ahead of thyroid surgery, no patient had received treatment of any kind. Study observations and caveats: Significantly higher TCR beta diversity was reportedly seen in malignant thyroid tumors than benign nodules, in blood and tumor.

V dropped 6 bases and J dropped 0 bases, with 12 bases sitting between them. The V gene's germline CDR1 is SGHRS and CDR2 YFSETQ. CDR3 length: 15 amino acids. TCRdb ran MiXCR on the PCR reads. Found here are 25,000 to 40,000 clones, 6% to 9.5% of them singletons; the top ten hold about 41%. The sequence derives from a female donor with papillary thyroid cancer or a benign thyroid nodule (not recorded which). Some clones in this sample may be carry-over from other donors' samples. This chain uses TRBV5-1 with TRBJ2-2; the D gene is possibly TRBD2 (5 bases). The sample comprised blood. CDR3 nucleotide sequence: TGCGCCAGCAACCGGGAAACCGCGAACACCGGGGAGCTGTTTTTT. It specifies CASNRETANTGELFF. The complete variable domain, with remaining parts taken from reference TRBV5-1 and TRBJ2-2, reads KAGVTQTPRYLIKTRGQQVTLSCSPISGHRSVSWYQQTPGQGLQFLFEYFSETQRNKGNFPGRFSGRQFSNSRSEMNVSTLELGDSALYLCASNRETANTGELFFGEGSRLTVL.